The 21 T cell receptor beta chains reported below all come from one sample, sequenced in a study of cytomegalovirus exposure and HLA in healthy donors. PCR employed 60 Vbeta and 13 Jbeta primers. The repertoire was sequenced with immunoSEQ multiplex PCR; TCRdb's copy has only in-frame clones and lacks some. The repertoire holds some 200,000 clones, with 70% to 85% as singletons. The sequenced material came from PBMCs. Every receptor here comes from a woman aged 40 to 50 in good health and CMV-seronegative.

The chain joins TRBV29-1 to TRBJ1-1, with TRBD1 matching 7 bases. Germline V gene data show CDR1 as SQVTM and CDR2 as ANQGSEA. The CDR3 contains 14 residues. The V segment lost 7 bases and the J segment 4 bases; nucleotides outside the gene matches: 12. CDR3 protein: CSAPRRGLSTEAFF. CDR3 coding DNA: TGCAGCGCTCCACGTAGGGGGCTGAGCACTGAAGCTTTCTTT.

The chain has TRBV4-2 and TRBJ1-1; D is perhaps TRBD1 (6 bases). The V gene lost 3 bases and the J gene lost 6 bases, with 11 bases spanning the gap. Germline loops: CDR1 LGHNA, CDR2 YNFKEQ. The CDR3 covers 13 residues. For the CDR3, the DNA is TGTGCCAGCAGCCACCGGGGGGGGCCTGAAGCTTTCTTT. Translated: CASSHRGGPEAFF.

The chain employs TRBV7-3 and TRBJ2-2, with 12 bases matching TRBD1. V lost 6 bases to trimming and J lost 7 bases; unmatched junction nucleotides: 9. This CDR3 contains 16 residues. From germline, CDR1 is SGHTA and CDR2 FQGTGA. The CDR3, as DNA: TGTGCCAGCAGTTTTATGGGACAGGGGGCTAACGGGGAGCTGTTTTTT. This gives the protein CASSFMGQGANGELFF.

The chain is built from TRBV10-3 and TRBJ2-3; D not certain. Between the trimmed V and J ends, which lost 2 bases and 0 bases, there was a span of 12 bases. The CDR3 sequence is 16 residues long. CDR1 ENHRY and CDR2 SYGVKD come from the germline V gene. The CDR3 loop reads CAISEGGKFSTDTQYF. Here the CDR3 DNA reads TGTGCCATCAGTGAGGGCGGCAAGTTTAGCACAGATACGCAGTATTTT.

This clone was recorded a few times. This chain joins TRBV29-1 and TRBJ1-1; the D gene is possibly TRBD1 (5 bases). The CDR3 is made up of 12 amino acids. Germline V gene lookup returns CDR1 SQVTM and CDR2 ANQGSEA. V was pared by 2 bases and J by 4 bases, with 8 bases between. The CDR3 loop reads CSVEHGGTEAFF. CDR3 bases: TGCAGCGTTGAACACGGGGGCACTGAAGCTTTCTTT.

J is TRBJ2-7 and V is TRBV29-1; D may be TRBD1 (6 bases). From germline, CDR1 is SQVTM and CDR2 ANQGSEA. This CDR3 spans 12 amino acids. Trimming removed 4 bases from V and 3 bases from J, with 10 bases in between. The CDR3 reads CSVAIQGYEQYF. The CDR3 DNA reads TGCAGCGTTGCCATACAGGGCTACGAGCAGTACTTC.

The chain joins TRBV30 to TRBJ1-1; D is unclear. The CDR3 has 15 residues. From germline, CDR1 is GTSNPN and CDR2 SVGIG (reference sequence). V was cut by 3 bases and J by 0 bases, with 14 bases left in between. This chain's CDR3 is CAWSRGPHMNTEAFF. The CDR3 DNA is TGTGCCTGGAGCCGAGGTCCCCACATGAACACTGAAGCTTTCTTT.

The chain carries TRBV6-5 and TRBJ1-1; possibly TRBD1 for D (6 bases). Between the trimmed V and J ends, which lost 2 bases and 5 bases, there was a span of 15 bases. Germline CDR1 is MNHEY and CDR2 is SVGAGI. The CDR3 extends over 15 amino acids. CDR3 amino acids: CASSYVPGADTEAFF. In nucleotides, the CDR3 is TGTGCCAGCAGTTACGTGCCAGGGGCAGATACTGAAGCTTTCTTT.

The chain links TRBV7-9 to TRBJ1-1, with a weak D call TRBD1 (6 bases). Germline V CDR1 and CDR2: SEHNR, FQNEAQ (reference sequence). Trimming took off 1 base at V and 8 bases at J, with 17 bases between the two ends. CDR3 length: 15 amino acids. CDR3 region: CASSLVGAGVVEAFF. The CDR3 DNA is TGTGCCAGCAGCTTAGTGGGGGCGGGTGTTGTGGAAGCTTTCTTT. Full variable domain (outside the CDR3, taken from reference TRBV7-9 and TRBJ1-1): DTGVSQNPRHKITKRGQNVTFRCDPISEHNRLYWYRQTLGQGPEFLTYFQNEAQLEKSRLLSDRFSAERPKGSFSTLEIQRTEQGDSAMYLCASSLVGAGVVEAFFGQGTRLTVV.

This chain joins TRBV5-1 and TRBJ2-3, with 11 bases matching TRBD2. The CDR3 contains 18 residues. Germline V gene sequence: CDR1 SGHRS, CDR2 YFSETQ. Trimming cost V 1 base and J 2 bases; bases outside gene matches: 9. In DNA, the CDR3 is TGCGCCAGCAGCTTGTTTGGTAGCGGGGGGGAATTCACAGATACGCAGTATTTT. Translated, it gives CASSLFGSGGEFTDTQYF.

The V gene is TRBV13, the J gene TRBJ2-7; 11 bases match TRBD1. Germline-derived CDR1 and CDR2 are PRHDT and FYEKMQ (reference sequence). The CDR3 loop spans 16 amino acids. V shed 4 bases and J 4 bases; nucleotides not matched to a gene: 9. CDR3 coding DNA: TGTGCCAGCAGCTCCGGACAGGGGGCGAGATTTTACGAGCAGTACTTC. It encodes CASSSGQGARFYEQYF.

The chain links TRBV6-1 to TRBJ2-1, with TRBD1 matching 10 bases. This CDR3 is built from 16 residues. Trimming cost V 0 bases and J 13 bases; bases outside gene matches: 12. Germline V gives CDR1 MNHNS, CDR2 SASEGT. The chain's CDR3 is CASSEAGTGDKYPQFF. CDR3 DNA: TGTGCCAGCAGTGAAGCCGGGACAGGGGACAAATACCCTCAGTTCTTC.

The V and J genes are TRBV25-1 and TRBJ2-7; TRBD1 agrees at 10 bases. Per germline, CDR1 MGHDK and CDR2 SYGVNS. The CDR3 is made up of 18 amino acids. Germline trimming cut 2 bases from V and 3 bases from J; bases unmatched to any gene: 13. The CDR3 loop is CASSERQGASGMIYEQYF. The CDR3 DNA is TGTGCCAGCAGTGAAAGACAGGGGGCCTCAGGGATGATCTACGAGCAGTACTTC.

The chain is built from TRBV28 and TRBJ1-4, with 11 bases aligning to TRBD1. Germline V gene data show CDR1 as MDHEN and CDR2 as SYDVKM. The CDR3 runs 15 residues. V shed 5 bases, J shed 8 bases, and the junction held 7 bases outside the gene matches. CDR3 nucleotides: TGTGCCAGCAGTCCATGGACAGGGGGCATAGAAAAACTGTTTTTT. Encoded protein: CASSPWTGGIEKLFF.

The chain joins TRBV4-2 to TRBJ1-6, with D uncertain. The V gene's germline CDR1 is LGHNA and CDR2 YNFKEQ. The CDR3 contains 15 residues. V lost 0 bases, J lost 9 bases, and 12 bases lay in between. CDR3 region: CASSQDRLGGSPLHF. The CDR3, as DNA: TGTGCCAGCAGCCAAGATCGGCTTGGAGGTTCACCCCTCCACTTT.

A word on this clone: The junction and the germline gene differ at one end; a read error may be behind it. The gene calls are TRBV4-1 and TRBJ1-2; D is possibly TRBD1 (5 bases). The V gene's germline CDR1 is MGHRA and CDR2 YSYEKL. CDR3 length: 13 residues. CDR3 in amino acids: CASSPDTNYDYTF. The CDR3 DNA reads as TGCGCCAGCAGCCCGGACACTAACTATGACTACACCTTC.

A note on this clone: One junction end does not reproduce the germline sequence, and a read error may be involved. In DNA, the CDR3 is TGTGCTAGCAGCCCAGGACAGACAACTAATGAAAAACTGTTTTTT. Residues: CASSPGQTTNEKLFF. The chain carries TRBV7-7 and TRBJ1-4; perhaps TRBD1 as D (6 bases). This CDR3 spans 15 amino acids. In germline, CDR1 is SSHAT, CDR2 FNYEAQ (reference sequence). Based on the CDR3 plus reference TRBV7-7 and TRBJ1-4, the full variable domain is GAGVSQSPRYKVTKRGQDVTLRCDPISSHATLYWYQQALGQGPEFLTYFNYEAQPDKSGLPSDRFSAERPEGSISTLTIQRTEQRDSAMYRCASSPGQTTNEKLFFGSGTQLSVL.

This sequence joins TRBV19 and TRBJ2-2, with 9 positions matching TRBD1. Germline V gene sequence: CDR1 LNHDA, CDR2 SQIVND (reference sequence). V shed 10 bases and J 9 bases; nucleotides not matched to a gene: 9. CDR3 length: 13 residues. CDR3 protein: CATADRGEWELFF. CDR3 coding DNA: TGTGCCACCGCGGACAGGGGAGAATGGGAGCTGTTTTTT. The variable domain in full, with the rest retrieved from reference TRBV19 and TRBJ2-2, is DGGITQSPKYLFRKEGQNVTLSCEQNLNHDAMYWYRQDPGQGLRLIYYSQIVNDFQKGDIAEGYSVSREKKESFPLTVTSAQKNPTAFYLCATADRGEWELFFGEGSRLTVL.

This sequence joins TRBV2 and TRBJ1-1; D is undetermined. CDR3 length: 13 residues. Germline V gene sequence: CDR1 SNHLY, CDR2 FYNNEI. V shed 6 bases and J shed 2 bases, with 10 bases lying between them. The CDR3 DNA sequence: TGTGCCAGCAGCCCAGATCATAACACTGAAGCTTTCTTT. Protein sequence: CASSPDHNTEAFF.

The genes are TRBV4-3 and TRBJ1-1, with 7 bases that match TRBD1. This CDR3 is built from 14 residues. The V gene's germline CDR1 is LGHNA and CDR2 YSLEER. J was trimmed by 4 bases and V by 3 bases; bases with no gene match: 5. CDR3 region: CASSQTGSGTEAFF. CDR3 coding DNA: TGCGCCAGCAGCCAGACAGGGTCGGGCACTGAAGCTTTCTTT.

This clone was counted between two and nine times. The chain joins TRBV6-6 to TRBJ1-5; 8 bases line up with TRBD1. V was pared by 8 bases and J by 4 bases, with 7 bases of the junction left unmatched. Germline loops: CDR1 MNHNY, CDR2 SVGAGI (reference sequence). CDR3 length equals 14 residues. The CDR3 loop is CASLPGGLNQPQHF. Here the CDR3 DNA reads TGTGCCAGCCTTCCAGGGGGCTTGAATCAGCCCCAGCATTTT.